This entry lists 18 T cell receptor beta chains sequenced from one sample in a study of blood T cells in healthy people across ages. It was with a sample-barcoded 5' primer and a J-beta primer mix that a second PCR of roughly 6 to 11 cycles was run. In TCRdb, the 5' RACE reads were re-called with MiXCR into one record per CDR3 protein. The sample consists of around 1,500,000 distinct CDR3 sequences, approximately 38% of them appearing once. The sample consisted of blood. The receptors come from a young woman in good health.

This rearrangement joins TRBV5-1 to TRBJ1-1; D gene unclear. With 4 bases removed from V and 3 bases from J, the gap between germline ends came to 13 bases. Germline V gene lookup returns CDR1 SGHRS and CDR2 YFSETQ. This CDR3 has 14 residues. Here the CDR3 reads CASSSRGSDTEAFF. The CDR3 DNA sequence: TGCGCCAGCAGCAGCAGAGGGTCGGACACTGAAGCTTTCTTT.

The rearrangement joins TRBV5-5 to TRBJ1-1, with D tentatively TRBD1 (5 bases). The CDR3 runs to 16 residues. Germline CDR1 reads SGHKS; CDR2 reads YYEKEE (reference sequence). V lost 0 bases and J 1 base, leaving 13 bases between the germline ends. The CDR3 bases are TGTGCCAGCAGCTTGGGCCAGGGTGGTCGGAACACTGAAGCTTTCTTT. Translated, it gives CASSLGQGGRNTEAFF. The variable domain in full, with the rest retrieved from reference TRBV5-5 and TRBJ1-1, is DAGVTQSPTHLIKTRGQQVTLRCSPISGHKSVSWYQQVLGQGPQFIFQYYEKEERGRGNFPDRFSARQFPNYSSELNVNALLLGDSALYLCASSLGQGGRNTEAFFGQGTRLTVV.

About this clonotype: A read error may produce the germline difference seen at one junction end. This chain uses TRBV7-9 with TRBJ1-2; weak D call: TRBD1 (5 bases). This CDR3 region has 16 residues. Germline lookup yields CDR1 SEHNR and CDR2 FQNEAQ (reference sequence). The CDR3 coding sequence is TGTGCCAGCAGCTCTGATCGGGACTCTCATAACTATGGCCACACCTTC. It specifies CASSSDRDSHNYGHTF.

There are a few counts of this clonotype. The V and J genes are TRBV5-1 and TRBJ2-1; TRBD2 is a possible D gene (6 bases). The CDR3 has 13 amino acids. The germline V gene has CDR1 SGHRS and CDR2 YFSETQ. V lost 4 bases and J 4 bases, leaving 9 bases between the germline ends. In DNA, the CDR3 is TGCGCCAGCAGCCACGGACTATACAATGAGCAGTTCTTC. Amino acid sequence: CASSHGLYNEQFF.

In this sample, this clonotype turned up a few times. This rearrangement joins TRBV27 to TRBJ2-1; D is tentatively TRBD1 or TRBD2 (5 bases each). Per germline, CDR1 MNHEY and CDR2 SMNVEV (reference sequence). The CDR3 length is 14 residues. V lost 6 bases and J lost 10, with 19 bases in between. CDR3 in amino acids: CASSYGTLGGEQFF. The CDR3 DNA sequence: TGTGCCAGCAGCTACGGGACGTTGGGCGGAGAGCAGTTCTTC.

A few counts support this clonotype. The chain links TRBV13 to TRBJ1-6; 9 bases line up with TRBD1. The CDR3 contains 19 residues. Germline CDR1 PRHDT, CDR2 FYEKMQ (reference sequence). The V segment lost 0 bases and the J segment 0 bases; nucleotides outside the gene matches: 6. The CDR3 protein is CASSLGGQGMASYNSPLHF. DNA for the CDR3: TGTGCCAGCAGCTTAGGCGGACAGGGGATGGCCTCCTATAATTCACCCCTCCACTTT.

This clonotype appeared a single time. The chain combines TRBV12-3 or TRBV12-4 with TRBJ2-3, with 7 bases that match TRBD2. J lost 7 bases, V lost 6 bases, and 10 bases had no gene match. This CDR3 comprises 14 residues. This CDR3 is CASREAGRLYTQYF. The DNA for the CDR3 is TGTGCCAGCAGGGAAGCGGGGAGACTCTATACGCAGTATTTT.

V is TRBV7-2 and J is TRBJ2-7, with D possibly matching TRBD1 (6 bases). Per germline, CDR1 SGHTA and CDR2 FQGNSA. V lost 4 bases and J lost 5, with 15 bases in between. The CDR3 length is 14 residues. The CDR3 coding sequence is TGTGCCAGCAGCTCACGACAGGTTGCCGACGAGCAGTACTTC. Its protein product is CASSSRQVADEQYF.

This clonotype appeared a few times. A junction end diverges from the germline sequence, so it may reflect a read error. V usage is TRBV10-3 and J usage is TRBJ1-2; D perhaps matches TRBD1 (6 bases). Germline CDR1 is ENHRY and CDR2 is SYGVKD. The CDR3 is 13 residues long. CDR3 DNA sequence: TGTGTCATCAGCAGGGGAGATACACATGGCTACACCTTC. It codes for CVISRGDTHGYTF.

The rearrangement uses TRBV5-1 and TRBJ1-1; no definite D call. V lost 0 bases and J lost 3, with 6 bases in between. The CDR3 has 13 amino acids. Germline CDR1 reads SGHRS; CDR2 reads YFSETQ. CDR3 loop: CASSLEAHTEAFF. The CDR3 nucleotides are TGCGCCAGCAGCTTGGAAGCCCACACTGAAGCTTTCTTT.

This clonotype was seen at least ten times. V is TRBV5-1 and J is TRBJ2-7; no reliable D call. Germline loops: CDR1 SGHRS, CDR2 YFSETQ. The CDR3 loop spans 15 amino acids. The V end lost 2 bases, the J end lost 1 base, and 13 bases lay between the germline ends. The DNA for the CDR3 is TGCGCCAGCAGCTTACCCGGGCCATTATCCTACGAGCAGTACTTC. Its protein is CASSLPGPLSYEQYF. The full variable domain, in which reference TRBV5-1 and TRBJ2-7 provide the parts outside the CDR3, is KAGVTQTPRYLIKTRGQQVTLSCSPISGHRSVSWYQQTPGQGLQFLFEYFSETQRNKGNFPGRFSGRQFSNSRSEMNVSTLELGDSALYLCASSLPGPLSYEQYFGPGTRLTVT.

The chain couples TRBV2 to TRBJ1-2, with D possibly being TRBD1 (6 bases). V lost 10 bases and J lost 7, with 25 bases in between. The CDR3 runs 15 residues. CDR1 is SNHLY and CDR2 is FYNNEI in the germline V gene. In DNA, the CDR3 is TGTGCCACCACGGATCCGTCAGGGGAAGGTAGTGGCTACACCTTC. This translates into CATTDPSGEGSGYTF.

CDR3 residues: CASSLLQGQYNEQFF. CDR3 DNA: TGTGCCAGCAGCTTGCTGCAGGGGCAATACAATGAGCAGTTCTTC. The chain recombines TRBV5-5 with TRBJ2-1; D is possibly TRBD1 (6 bases). This CDR3 is 15 amino acids long. Per germline, CDR1 SGHKS and CDR2 YYEKEE (reference sequence). V was pared by 1 base and J by 4 bases, with 12 bases between.

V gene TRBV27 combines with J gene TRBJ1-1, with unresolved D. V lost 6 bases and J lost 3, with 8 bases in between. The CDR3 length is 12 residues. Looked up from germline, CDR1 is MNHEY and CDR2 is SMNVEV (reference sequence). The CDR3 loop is CASRGWDTEAFF. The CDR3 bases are TGTGCCAGCAGAGGCTGGGACACTGAAGCTTTCTTT.

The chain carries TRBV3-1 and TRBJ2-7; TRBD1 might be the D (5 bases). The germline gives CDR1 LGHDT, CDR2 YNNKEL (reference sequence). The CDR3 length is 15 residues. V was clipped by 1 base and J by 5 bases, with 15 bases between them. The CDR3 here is CASSQVAGIGNEQYF. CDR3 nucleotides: TGTGCCAGCAGCCAAGTGGCAGGGATCGGAAACGAGCAGTACTTC.

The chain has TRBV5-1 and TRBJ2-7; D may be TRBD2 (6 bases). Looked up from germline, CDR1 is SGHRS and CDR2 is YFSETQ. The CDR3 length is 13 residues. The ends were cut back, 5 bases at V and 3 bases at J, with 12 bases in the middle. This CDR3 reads CASSSTGVYEQYF. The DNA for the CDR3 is TGCGCCAGCAGTTCGACGGGAGTCTACGAGCAGTACTTC.

CDR3 sequence reads: CAWSLTGVGEKLFF. The CDR3, as DNA: TGTGCCTGGAGCTTGACAGGGGTGGGTGAAAAACTGTTTTTT. The chain has TRBV30 and TRBJ1-4; 8 bases are a match to TRBD1. Trimming at V came to 3 bases and at J to 7 bases, leaving 7 bases not matched to a gene. The germline gives CDR1 GTSNPN, CDR2 SVGIG (reference sequence). This CDR3 spans 14 amino acids.

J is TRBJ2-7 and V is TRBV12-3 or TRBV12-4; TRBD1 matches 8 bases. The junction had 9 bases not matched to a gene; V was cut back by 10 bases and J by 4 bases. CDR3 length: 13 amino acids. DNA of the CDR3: TGTGCCAACACCCCGGGACAGGAGTACGAGCAGTACTTC. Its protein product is CANTPGQEYEQYF.